Below are 19 T cell receptor beta chains sequenced from a single sample in a study of shared clonotypes between healthy human individuals. The table came from immunoSEQ multiplex PCR; TCRdb's copy has only in-frame clones and leaves some out. Of fewer than 850,000 clones in the sample, about 90% were seen once. The specimen was memory CD8+ T cells from PBMCs. Subset: CD45RO+ cells pooled with CCR7-negative TemRA cells. These receptors came from a man aged 18 to 30 in good health. Some clones in this sample may be carry-over from other donors' samples.

The rearrangement uses TRBV6-1 and TRBJ2-7; 8 nucleotides align to TRBD1. CDR1 MNHNS and CDR2 SASEGT come from the germline V gene. J lost 0 bases, V lost 3 bases, and 1 base had no gene match. This CDR3 has 14 residues. The CDR3 sequence is CASSETGASYEQYF. The CDR3 DNA sequence: TGTGCCAGCAGTGAGACAGGGGCCTCCTACGAGCAGTACTTC.

The chain combines TRBV18 with TRBJ2-3; no clear D. V lost 3 bases and J lost 4, with 8 bases in between. Germline loops: CDR1 KGHSH, CDR2 LQKENI. The CDR3 covers 13 residues. CDR3 amino acids: CASSPSRADTQYF. The DNA for the CDR3 is TGTGCCAGCTCACCCAGTAGGGCAGATACGCAGTATTTT.

This clone appeared a few times. The chain carries TRBV19 and TRBJ1-1; 7 nucleotides agree with TRBD1. The V gene's germline CDR1 is LNHDA and CDR2 SQIVND (reference sequence). The CDR3 consists of 13 residues. V lost 6 bases, J lost 4 bases, and 5 bases stayed unmatched. In nucleotides, the CDR3 is TGTGCCAGTAGCCCAAGGGGGCCCACTGAAGCTTTCTTT. It translates to CASSPRGPTEAFF.

The rearrangement uses TRBV5-6 and TRBJ1-1; D unresolved. This CDR3 is 14 amino acids long. Trimming took off 2 bases at V and 1 base at J, with 9 bases between the two ends. The germline V gene encodes CDR1 SGHDT and CDR2 YYEEEE. CDR3 sequence reads: CASSLGSTNTEAFF. The CDR3 DNA sequence: TGTGCCAGCAGCTTAGGCAGTACGAACACTGAAGCTTTCTTT. The entire variable domain, with the rest obtained from reference TRBV5-6 and TRBJ1-1, is as follows: DAGVTQSPTHLIKTRGQQVTLRCSPKSGHDTVSWYQQALGQGPQFIFQYYEEEERQRGNFPDRFSGHQFPNYSSELNVNALLLGDSALYLCASSLGSTNTEAFFGQGTRLTVV.

The V gene is TRBV6-1, the J gene TRBJ2-1; the D is unclear. The CDR3 totals 12 residues. The ends were cut back, 1 base at V and 9 bases at J, with 7 bases in the middle. Germline V gene lookup returns CDR1 MNHNS and CDR2 SASEGT. The CDR3 protein is CASSEGWGEQFF. CDR3 nucleotide sequence: TGTGCCAGCAGTGAAGGGTGGGGTGAGCAGTTCTTC.

The chain employs TRBV9 and TRBJ2-3; D perhaps matches TRBD2 (7 bases). This CDR3 has 16 residues. V dropped 3 bases and J dropped 6 bases, with 20 bases sitting between them. CDR1 SGDLS and CDR2 YYNGEE come from the germline V gene. As DNA, the CDR3 is TGTGCCAGCAGCGCGCCCTTAGGGGGGCGGGAGGATACGCAGTATTTT. Its protein is CASSAPLGGREDTQYF.

The table lists this clone with a count of one. J is TRBJ1-4 and V is TRBV27; 10 nucleotides align to TRBD1. CDR1 MNHEY and CDR2 SMNVEV come from the germline V gene (reference sequence). The CDR3 is 19 amino acids. The junction had 14 bases not matched to a gene; V was cut back by 5 bases and J by 2 bases. The CDR3, as DNA: TGTGCCAGCAGTCCCCAAACTCCCGGGACAGGGGCCACTAATGAAAAACTGTTTTTT. Protein product: CASSPQTPGTGATNEKLFF.

The chain carries TRBV5-5 and TRBJ2-7; no clear D. The CDR3 contains 14 residues. CDR1 is SGHKS and CDR2 is YYEKEE in the germline V gene (reference sequence). With 4 bases removed from V and 4 bases from J, the gap between germline ends came to 15 bases. The CDR3 loop reads CASSPAATNYEQYF. The CDR3 nucleotides read TGTGCCAGCAGCCCTGCGGCTACCAATTACGAGCAGTACTTC.

The DNA for the CDR3 is TGTGCCAGCAGTTGGACTAGGCAGAACACCGGGGAGCTGTTTTTT. Translating it yields CASSWTRQNTGELFF. The chain recombines TRBV6-5 with TRBJ2-2; the match to TRBD2 covers 7 bases. V dropped 4 bases and J dropped 1; count of bases not matched to a gene: 3. The germline V gene has CDR1 MNHEY and CDR2 SVGAGI. The CDR3 totals 15 residues.

This clone is a singleton in its sample. The V gene is TRBV9, the J gene TRBJ2-2; 8 bases line up with TRBD2. The CDR3 spans 15 residues. Germline lookup yields CDR1 SGDLS and CDR2 YYNGEE. J was trimmed by 8 bases and V by 4 bases; bases with no gene match: 10. The CDR3 DNA reads as TGTGCCAGCAGCTCGACTAGCGCGCGGGTAGGGGAGCTGTTTTTT. Translating it yields CASSSTSARVGELFF.

The rearrangement uses TRBV18 and TRBJ2-3; 10 bases match TRBD1. The CDR3 loop spans 15 amino acids. Germline CDR1 KGHSH, CDR2 LQKENI. V dropped 6 bases and J dropped 3; count of bases not matched to a gene: 6. CDR3: CASSPDRGRTDTQYF. The DNA for the CDR3 is TGTGCCAGCTCCCCCGACAGGGGGCGTACAGATACGCAGTATTTT.

The chain joins TRBV7-2 to TRBJ2-1; D not resolved. Trimming pared 1 base from V and 3 bases from J, leaving 10 bases between. Germline CDR1 SGHTA, CDR2 FQGNSA. There are 15 residues in the CDR3. The CDR3 region is CASSLVRTLYNEQFF. The DNA of the CDR3 is TGTGCCAGCAGCTTAGTACGCACCCTCTACAATGAGCAGTTCTTC.

V usage is TRBV15 and J usage is TRBJ2-3, with 12 bases lining up with TRBD2. CDR1 LNHNV and CDR2 YYDKDF come from the germline V gene (reference sequence). The V and J ends lost 4 bases and 6 bases, in that order; junction bases with no gene match: 8. The CDR3 is 16 amino acids. The DNA for the CDR3 is TGTGCCACCAGCAACCGACTAGCGGGGGCAGGGGATACGCAGTATTTT. Translated: CATSNRLAGAGDTQYF.

The chain links TRBV7-9 to TRBJ1-1; D is perhaps TRBD1 (6 bases). V was cut by 5 bases and J by 7 bases, with 23 bases left in between. The germline CDR1 and CDR2 sequences are SEHNR and FQNEAQ (reference sequence). This CDR3 comprises 16 residues. The CDR3 region is CASSPRKGGPGGEAFF. The CDR3 nucleotides are TGTGCCAGCAGCCCCAGGAAGGGGGGACCTGGGGGTGAAGCTTTCTTT. Full variable domain (outside the CDR3, taken from reference TRBV7-9 and TRBJ1-1): DTGVSQNPRHKITKRGQNVTFRCDPISEHNRLYWYRQTLGQGPEFLTYFQNEAQLEKSRLLSDRFSAERPKGSFSTLEIQRTEQGDSAMYLCASSPRKGGPGGEAFFGQGTRLTVV.

The V and J genes are TRBV28 and TRBJ2-7, with 14 bases fitting TRBD2. V dropped 6 bases and J dropped 6; count of bases not matched to a gene: 10. This CDR3 contains 16 residues. The germline gives CDR1 MDHEN, CDR2 SYDVKM. The DNA of the CDR3 is TGTGCCAGCAGCCTCTCGAGGACTAGCGGGAGGCGCGAGCAGTACTTC. Protein product: CASSLSRTSGRREQYF.

A word on this clone: This sample also contains other DNA sequences that code for the same CDR3. The chain couples TRBV6-5 to TRBJ2-7; possibly TRBD1 for D (6 bases). CDR3 length: 14 amino acids. Germline CDR1 is MNHEY and CDR2 is SVGAGI. V was pared by 2 bases and J by 2 bases, with 10 bases between. The chain's CDR3 is CASSYGQGPYEQYF. For the CDR3, the DNA is TGTGCCAGCAGTTACGGTCAGGGGCCCTACGAGCAGTACTTC.

The table lists this clone with a count of one. The chain links TRBV7-9 to TRBJ2-3; no reliable D call. Germline CDR1 reads SEHNR; CDR2 reads FQNEAQ (reference sequence). The CDR3 totals 15 residues. V lost 2 bases, J lost 3 bases, and 12 bases lay in between. Here the CDR3 reads CASSLPLAATDTQYF. As DNA, the CDR3 is TGTGCCAGCAGCTTACCCCTCGCAGCTACAGATACGCAGTATTTT.

This clone occurred once. The chain uses TRBV6-1 and TRBJ2-2; 7 nucleotides agree with TRBD2. This CDR3 region has 14 residues. V gave up 6 bases and J gave up 8 bases; unmatched junction bases: 9. Per germline, CDR1 MNHNS and CDR2 SASEGT. The chain's CDR3 is CASSGRTRPGELFF. CDR3 DNA: TGTGCCAGCAGCGGGAGGACCCGGCCGGGGGAGCTGTTTTTT.

The chain has TRBV19 and TRBJ2-1, with 9 positions matching TRBD2. The trim removed 4 bases at V and 4 bases at J, leaving 11 bases unmatched. CDR3 length equals 17 residues. Germline lookup yields CDR1 LNHDA and CDR2 SQIVND (reference sequence). The CDR3, as DNA: TGTGCCAGTAGTAGTTCGGCGGGAGGGCCCTCGTACAATGAGCAGTTCTTC. As protein: CASSSSAGGPSYNEQFF.